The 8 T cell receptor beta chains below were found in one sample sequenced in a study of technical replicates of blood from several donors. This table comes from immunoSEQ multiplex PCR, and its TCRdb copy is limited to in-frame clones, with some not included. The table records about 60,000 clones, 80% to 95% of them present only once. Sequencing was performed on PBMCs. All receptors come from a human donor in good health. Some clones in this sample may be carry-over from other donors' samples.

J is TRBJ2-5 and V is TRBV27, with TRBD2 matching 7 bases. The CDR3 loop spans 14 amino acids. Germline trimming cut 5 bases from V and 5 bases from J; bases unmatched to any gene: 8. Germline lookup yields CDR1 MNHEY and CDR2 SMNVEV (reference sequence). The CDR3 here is CASSMGGIWETQYF. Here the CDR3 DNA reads TGTGCCAGCAGTATGGGGGGGATTTGGGAGACCCAGTACTTC.

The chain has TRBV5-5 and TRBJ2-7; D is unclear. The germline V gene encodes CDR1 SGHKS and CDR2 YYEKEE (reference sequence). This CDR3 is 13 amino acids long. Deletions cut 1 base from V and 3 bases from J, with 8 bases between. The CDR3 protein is CASSLSPFYEQYF. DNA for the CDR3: TGTGCCAGCAGCTTGTCCCCTTTCTACGAGCAGTACTTC.

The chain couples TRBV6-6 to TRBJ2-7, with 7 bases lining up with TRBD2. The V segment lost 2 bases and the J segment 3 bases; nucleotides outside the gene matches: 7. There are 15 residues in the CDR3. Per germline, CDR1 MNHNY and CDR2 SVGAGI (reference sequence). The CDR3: CASSYAGGGDYEQYF. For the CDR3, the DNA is TGTGCCAGCAGTTACGCCGGTGGGGGGGACTACGAGCAGTACTTC.

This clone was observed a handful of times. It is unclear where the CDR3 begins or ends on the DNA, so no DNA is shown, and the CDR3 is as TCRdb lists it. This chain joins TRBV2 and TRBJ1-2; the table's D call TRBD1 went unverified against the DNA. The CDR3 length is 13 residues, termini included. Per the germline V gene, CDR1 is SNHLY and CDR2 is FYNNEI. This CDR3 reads CASILDRDYGYTF.

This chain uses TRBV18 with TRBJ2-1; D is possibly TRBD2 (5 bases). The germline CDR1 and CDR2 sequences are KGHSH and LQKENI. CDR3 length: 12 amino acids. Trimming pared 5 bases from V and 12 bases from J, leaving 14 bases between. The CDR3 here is CASSAALRGQFF. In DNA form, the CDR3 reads TGTGCCAGCTCAGCGGCCCTCCGGGGGCAGTTCTTC.

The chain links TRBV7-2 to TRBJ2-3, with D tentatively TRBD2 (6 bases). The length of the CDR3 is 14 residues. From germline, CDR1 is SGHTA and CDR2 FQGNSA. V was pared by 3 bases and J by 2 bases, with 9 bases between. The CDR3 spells CASSFGGTTDTQYF. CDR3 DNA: TGTGCCAGCAGCTTCGGGGGTACCACAGATACGCAGTATTTT.

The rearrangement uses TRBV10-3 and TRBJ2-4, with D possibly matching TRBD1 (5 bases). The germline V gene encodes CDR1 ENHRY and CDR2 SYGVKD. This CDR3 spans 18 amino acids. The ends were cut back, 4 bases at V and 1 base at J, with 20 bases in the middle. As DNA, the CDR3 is TGTGCCATCAGTGGGCTCCCAGGGCTCCTATGGGCCAAAAACATTCAGTACTTC. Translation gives CAISGLPGLLWAKNIQYF.

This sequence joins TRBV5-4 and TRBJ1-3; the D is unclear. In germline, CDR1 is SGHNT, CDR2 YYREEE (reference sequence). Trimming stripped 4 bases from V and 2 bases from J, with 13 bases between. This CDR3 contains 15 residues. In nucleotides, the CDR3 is TGTGCCAGCAGCCCCGGCGGGGAGACTGGAAACACCATATATTTT. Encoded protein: CASSPGGETGNTIYF.